This TCR beta chain was recovered during a study of graft-versus-host responses after intestinal transplantation (dated by TCRdb to 2020 to 2022). A note on the overall study: The transplants that recipients received were multivisceral, liver-intestinal, or isolated intestinal. All recipients received anti-thymocyte globulin induction followed by maintenance tacrolimus and steroids for two to four years. After intestinal transplantation, graft-versus-host and host-versus-graft alloreactive T cell clones were followed in the graft, circulation and bone marrow using bulk TCR-beta CDR3 sequencing. Alloreactive clones were identified by sequencing pre-transplant mixed lymphocyte reaction products and comparing these products with unstimulated pre-transplant donor and recipient T cells. The cohort enrolled about two dozen intestinal transplant recipients, one of whom was a retransplant, and a few patients without pretransplant specimens were excluded. Donor T cell macrochimerism was defined as a peak of at least 4% donor T cells among recipient peripheral blood mononuclear cells. Rather than being sequenced by the commercial service, samples from a few later patients were sequenced in-house on an Illumina MiSeq and processed with MiXCR.

In regard to this clone: The target of this receptor is not known. It has no much larger one-base neighbor in the sample; base qualities were not kept.

Overall results and qualifications from the work: Patients with donor T cell macrochimerism had high GvH to HvG T cell clonal ratios in their allografts. GvH clones were detected in recipient bone marrow, and some of these GvH clones were observed earlier in ileal mucosa or blood, consistent with an intestinal mucosal origin. Early after transplant, declines in HvG clones were associated with peak levels of circulating GvH clones. The conclusions were limited by the relatively low number and heterogeneity of the intestinal transplant patients.

The library was generated by the immunoSEQ multiplex PCR assay. In most patients, genomic DNA was isolated using the Qiagen DNeasy Blood and Tissue Kit and sent frozen to Adaptive Biotechnologies for TCR sequencing. Adaptive Biotechnologies carried out high-throughput TCR-beta CDR3 sequencing of genomic DNA for most patients. Per the source publication's procedure: TCR sequencing data were retrieved from Adaptive's ImmunoSEQ software for 18 patients, whereas a few other patients were processed with MiXCR and VDJtools. To correct CD4 versus CD8 sorting errors, any sequence found in both subsets at a frequency ratio below 5:1 was removed. Because the origin of CDR3 nucleotide sequences shared between donor and recipient could not be assigned, those sequences were removed. Alloreactive clones required at least 2-fold expansion over unstimulated cells and minimum CFSE-low frequency of 0.002% (template counts) or 0.001% (read counts). Mappable clones were those detected in sequenced pre-transplant spleen, lymph node, or MLR CFSE-low populations of the donor or recipient. Cumulative frequency of alloreactive clones was calculated as a percentage of all sequences weighted by copy number. TCRdb provides this immuneACCESS table in a form limited to in-frame rearrangements. Some clones are lacking; in checked studies, under half of them reflect an unresolved V gene, and why the rest are absent is not known. That table furnishes V, J and clone size, whereas the DNA furnished D and trimming. This sample is represented by tens of thousands of clones; approximately 84% of them were singletons. The ten largest clones capture less than 0.45% of the sample.

Interpreted using the paper, the time point label stands for: cells obtained before transplantation from donor or recipient. CD3+CD4+ and CD3+CD8+ populations were FACS-sorted from unstimulated pre-transplant donor and recipient cells taken from spleen or lymph nodes. CDR1 is given as MGHRA and CDR2 as YSYEKL, both from the germline V gene. Germline trimming amounts to 2 bases on V and 4 bases on J, with 3 as the count of junction bases outside the gene matches. From the cysteine up to the phenylalanine, the CDR3 has a length of 15 residues. Only the CDR3 portion is preserved as DNA: 45 bases, with reading frame beginning at the first base.

Recombination connected TRBV4-1 to TRBJ1-4; TRBD1 agrees with 8 junctional bases. The sequencing used unstimulated CD4+ T cells sorted from spleen or lymph node cells, collected before transplant. The source is a human donor who was the organ donor for an intestinal transplant. Here the CDR3 is given as CASSQQGAINEKLFF. The sequenced DNA: TGCGCCAGCAGCCAACAGGGGGCGATTAATGAAAAACTGTTTTTT.